This is a list of T cell receptor beta chains from one sample in a study of T cells in localized non-small cell lung cancer. Profiled with immunoSEQ multiplex PCR; TCRdb holds only in-frame clones, not every one. The sample lists tens of thousands of clones, approximately 90% occurring once. The sample consisted of peripheral blood mononuclear cells, taken before any cancer treatment. The source is a woman between 35 and 70 years old with stage III lung adenocarcinoma. Each CDR3 is given with its conserved first and last residue. Each record gives: D gene, clone size, V gene, J gene, CDR3 DNA, CDR3 protein. D genes are given only for firm matches. Part of the rows lack a size; the others show once, few, many or a class for expanded clones.

D gene: TRBD2
clone size: -
V gene: TRBV6-1
J gene: TRBJ2-3
CDR3 DNA: TGTGCCAGCAGTCATGAGCGGGAAAGCACAGATACGCAGTATTTT
CDR3 protein: CASSHERESTDTQYF

D gene: TRBD1
clone size: -
V gene: TRBV7-2
J gene: TRBJ1-2
CDR3 DNA: TGTGCCAGCAGCTTTACCGGGACAGGGTATGGCTACACCTTC
CDR3 protein: CASSFTGTGYGYTF

D gene: -
clone size: -
V gene: TRBV5-4
J gene: TRBJ2-7
CDR3 DNA: TGTGCCAGCAGCCTGGGCTACGAGCAGTACTTC
CDR3 protein: CASSLGYEQYF

D gene: -
clone size: -
V gene: TRBV11-3
J gene: TRBJ2-5
CDR3 DNA: TGTGCCAGCAGCTTTCCCGCCGAGCAAGAGACCCAGTACTTC
CDR3 protein: CASSFPAEQETQYF

D gene: -
clone size: -
V gene: TRBV2
J gene: TRBJ1-1
CDR3 DNA: TGTGCCAGCAGTGAGTTCGGGAGGAACACTGAAGCTTTCTTT
CDR3 protein: CASSEFGRNTEAFF

D gene: TRBD1
clone size: -
V gene: TRBV11-2
J gene: TRBJ2-2
CDR3 DNA: TGTGCCAGCAGCACACTAGTCGGACAGGGGAACACCGGGGAGCTGTTTTTT
CDR3 protein: CASSTLVGQGNTGELFF

D gene: -
clone size: -
V gene: TRBV2
J gene: TRBJ1-1
CDR3 DNA: TGTGCCAGTTCAAAGGAGAACCGGGGGAGTGAAGCTTTCTTT
CDR3 protein: CASSKENRGSEAFF

D gene: -
clone size: -
V gene: TRBV6-6
J gene: TRBJ1-2
CDR3 DNA: TGTGCCAGCAGTTACTCGATTGACGGATACGGCTACACCTTC
CDR3 protein: CASSYSIDGYGYTF

D gene: -
clone size: once
V gene: TRBV6-5
J gene: TRBJ2-1
CDR3 DNA: TGTGCCAGCAGTTACTCGATTATGCAGGGCGATGAGCAGTTCTTC
CDR3 protein: CASSYSIMQGDEQFF

D gene: TRBD2
clone size: -
V gene: TRBV7-9
J gene: TRBJ2-5
CDR3 DNA: TGTGCCAGCAGTTACTCCGGGGGGGAGACCCAGTACTTC
CDR3 protein: CASSYSGGETQYF

D gene: -
clone size: -
V gene: TRBV19
J gene: TRBJ2-7
CDR3 DNA: TGTGCCAGTAGTATCCGCGGAGACTCCTCCGAGCAGTACTTC
CDR3 protein: CASSIRGDSSEQYF

D gene: -
clone size: -
V gene: TRBV27
J gene: TRBJ2-5
CDR3 DNA: TGTGCCAGCAGCCCGGGAGGGGGCTTTGGGGAGACCCAGTACTTC
CDR3 protein: CASSPGGGFGETQYF

D gene: TRBD1
clone size: -
V gene: TRBV6-6
J gene: TRBJ2-3
CDR3 DNA: TGTGCCAGCAGACCCCACAGGGGGCTTCCAGATACGCAGTATTTT
CDR3 protein: CASRPHRGLPDTQYF

D gene: TRBD1
clone size: medium-sized
V gene: TRBV5-1
J gene: TRBJ2-7
CDR3 DNA: TGCGCCTCTTCCGGGACAGGGTTCTACGAGCAGTACTTC
CDR3 protein: CASSGTGFYEQYF

D gene: -
clone size: -
V gene: TRBV28
J gene: TRBJ1-4
CDR3 DNA: TGTGCCAGCAGTTTAATGGGAAGGGGGGGAGATGAAAAACTGTTTTTT
CDR3 protein: CASSLMGRGGDEKLFF

D gene: TRBD1
clone size: -
V gene: TRBV12-5
J gene: TRBJ2-3
CDR3 DNA: TGTGCTAGCCGACAGGGAAGCACAGATACGCAGTATTTT
CDR3 protein: CASRQGSTDTQYF

D gene: -
clone size: -
V gene: TRBV7-9
J gene: TRBJ2-7
CDR3 DNA: TGTGCCAGCAGCCAGGGGGGACAGAGCTCCTACGAGCAGTACTTC
CDR3 protein: CASSQGGQSSYEQYF

D gene: -
clone size: -
V gene: TRBV15
J gene: TRBJ2-5
CDR3 DNA: TGTGCCACCAGCAGAGATTATAGTGGTAAGGGAGAGACCCAGTACTTC
CDR3 protein: CATSRDYSGKGETQYF

D gene: -
clone size: -
V gene: TRBV2
J gene: TRBJ2-7
CDR3 DNA: TGTGCCAGCAGTGAAGCTTACTACGAGCAGTACTTC
CDR3 protein: CASSEAYYEQYF

D gene: TRBD1
clone size: -
V gene: TRBV19
J gene: TRBJ1-5
CDR3 DNA: TGTGCCAGTAGTACGGGACAGGGGAAGAGGCATAGCAATCAGCCCCAGCATTTT
CDR3 protein: CASSTGQGKRHSNQPQHF

D gene: TRBD2
clone size: once
V gene: TRBV4-1
J gene: TRBJ2-7
CDR3 DNA: TGCGCCAGCAGCCAAGATCTAGGTGCGGGAGACGAGCAGTACTTC
CDR3 protein: CASSQDLGAGDEQYF

D gene: -
clone size: -
V gene: TRBV6-6
J gene: TRBJ2-1
CDR3 DNA: TGTGCCAGCAGTTACGGTCCGGGCAATGAGCAGTTCTTC
CDR3 protein: CASSYGPGNEQFF

D gene: -
clone size: -
V gene: TRBV6-1
J gene: TRBJ1-1
CDR3 DNA: TGTGCCAGCAGTGAAAAAGGGAGGAACACTGAAGCTTTCTTT
CDR3 protein: CASSEKGRNTEAFF

D gene: -
clone size: -
V gene: TRBV21-1
J gene: TRBJ1-5
CDR3 DNA: TGTGCCAGCAGCGGGGGGACAGGAGTGCAGCCCCAGCATTTT
CDR3 protein: CASSGGTGVQPQHF